One and the same sample provided the 15 T cell receptor beta chains below, sequenced in a study of response to subunit inactivated influenza vaccine. MiXCR was run by TCRdb on the RT-PCR reads, yielding one entry per CDR3 protein. The top ten clones hold roughly a tenth of a sample with more than 700,000 distinct CDR3 sequences, 21% of them seen once. Sample: PBMCs from blood, taken about 5 days after vaccination. These receptors were collected from a man aged 45 to 65 who received an inactivated influenza vaccine.

Many counts were recorded for this clonotype. This chain joins TRBV28 and TRBJ1-5; 9 bases line up with TRBD1. The junction had 10 bases not matched to a gene; V was cut back by 8 bases and J by 5 bases. The CDR3 covers 15 residues. The germline CDR1 and CDR2 sequences are MDHEN and SYDVKM. Written as DNA, the CDR3 is TGTGCCAGCGACTACACTAACAGGGGGCATCAGCCCCAGCATTTT. This encodes CASDYTNRGHQPQHF.

The CDR3 loop reads CASMSNSGNTIYF. The CDR3 DNA follows: TGTGCCAGCATGAGTAACTCTGGAAACACCATATATTTT. The chain recombines TRBV2 with TRBJ1-3; D is unclear. The CDR3 is 13 residues long. The V end lost 7 bases, the J end lost 0 bases, and 7 bases lay between the germline ends. Germline V gene sequence: CDR1 SNHLY, CDR2 FYNNEI.

The chain couples TRBV27 to TRBJ2-7; no clear D gene. Trimming removed 4 bases at V and 3 bases at J, with 10 bases between. CDR1 is MNHEY, CDR2 SMNVEV, per germline (reference sequence). The length of the CDR3 is 13 residues. CDR3 nucleotide sequence: TGTGCCAGCAGTTCCCCAAACTTCTACGAGCAGTACTTC. Its protein product is CASSSPNFYEQYF.

This chain links TRBV5-1 with TRBJ2-1; no firm D call. Germline V gives CDR1 SGHRS, CDR2 YFSETQ. V dropped 2 bases and J dropped 6 bases, with 6 bases sitting between them. The CDR3 loop spans 12 amino acids. This CDR3 is CASSFDGNEQFF. CDR3 bases: TGCGCCAGCAGCTTCGATGGCAATGAGCAGTTCTTC.

This clonotype was seen at least ten times. The chain joins TRBV28 to TRBJ2-1; 7 positions agree with TRBD2. Unmatched junction bases numbered 12, after V lost 5 bases and J lost 8 bases. The CDR3 spans 15 residues. Germline CDR1 and CDR2: MDHEN and SYDVKM. The CDR3 sequence is CASSQPGGRGDEQFF. CDR3 DNA: TGTGCCAGCAGTCAACCCGGGGGGAGGGGCGATGAGCAGTTCTTC. Based on the CDR3 plus reference TRBV28 and TRBJ2-1, the full variable domain is DVKVTQSSRYLVKRTGEKVFLECVQDMDHENMFWYRQDPGLGLRLIYFSYDVKMKEKGDIPEGYSVSREKKERFSLILESASTNQTSMYLCASSQPGGRGDEQFFGPGTRLTVL.

This clonotype was observed at least ten times. The CDR3 region is CAWSPQGDTEAFF. CDR3 nucleotide sequence: TGTGCCTGGAGTCCCCAGGGTGACACTGAAGCTTTCTTT. The chain carries TRBV30 and TRBJ1-1, with a tentative D call TRBD1 (5 bases). The CDR3 loop spans 13 amino acids. Germline V gene data show CDR1 as GTSNPN and CDR2 as SVGIG (reference sequence). Trimming cost V 2 bases and J 3 bases, with 10 bases left between them.

The CDR3 nucleotides are TGTGCCAGCAGCGAGGGAGCGGGGGGGGAGACCCAGTACTTC. Protein product: CASSEGAGGETQYF. The J gene is TRBJ2-5, the V gene TRBV9; 10 nucleotides agree with TRBD2. CDR1 SGDLS and CDR2 YYNGEE come from the germline V gene. J lost 5 bases, V lost 3 bases, and 4 bases had no gene match. The CDR3 consists of 14 residues.

The gene calls are TRBV3-1 and TRBJ1-6; D gene unclear. V lost 0 bases and J 9 bases, leaving 12 bases between the germline ends. Germline V CDR1 and CDR2: LGHDT, YNNKEL (reference sequence). This CDR3 contains 15 residues. CDR3 region: CASSQDLRGGSPLHF. CDR3 nucleotides: TGTGCCAGCAGCCAAGATCTCCGGGGTGGTTCACCCCTCCACTTT.

The rearrangement links TRBV27 to TRBJ2-2, with 10 bases fitting TRBD2. V dropped 0 bases and J dropped 3; count of bases not matched to a gene: 16. CDR3 length: 21 residues. The germline V gene has CDR1 MNHEY and CDR2 SMNVEV (reference sequence). CDR3 protein: CASSLSGPLPLAGAYTGELFF. For the CDR3, the DNA is TGTGCCAGCAGTTTATCCGGCCCCTTACCCCTAGCGGGGGCCTACACCGGGGAGCTGTTTTTT.

This clonotype was detected a few times. The J gene is TRBJ2-7, the V gene TRBV20-1; D is perhaps TRBD1 (7 bases). Germline V gene data show CDR1 as DFQATT and CDR2 as SNEGSKA (reference sequence). V gave up 6 bases and J gave up 4 bases, with 13 bases separating them. CDR3 length: 12 residues. CDR3 loop: CSAEGQTYEQYF. For the CDR3, the DNA is TGCAGTGCGGAGGGACAGACTTACGAGCAGTACTTC.

CDR3: CASGSPAGDEQFF. CDR3 in DNA: TGTGCCAGCGGGAGTCCGGCAGGGGATGAGCAGTTCTTC. The J gene is TRBJ2-1, the V gene TRBV7-8; D perhaps matches TRBD1 (6 bases). The CDR3 runs to 13 residues. The germline V and J ends were trimmed by 8 bases and 8 bases, with 16 bases remaining between them. Germline lookup yields CDR1 SGHVS and CDR2 FQNEAQ.

The gene calls are TRBV3-1 and TRBJ1-1; a possible D gene is TRBD1 (5 bases). CDR3 length: 15 amino acids. The germline V gene has CDR1 LGHDT and CDR2 YNNKEL (reference sequence). V was trimmed by 4 bases and J by 1 base, leaving 13 bases between them. CDR3 DNA: TGTGCCAGCAGCCCAGGAGGGGCCAGGAACACTGAAGCTTTCTTT. It yields the protein CASSPGGARNTEAFF.

This chain links TRBV29-1 with TRBJ2-5, with D tentatively TRBD2 (5 bases). CDR1 is SQVTM, CDR2 ANQGSEA, per germline. The CDR3 has 12 amino acids. Trimming took 1 base from V and 9 from J, leaving 12 bases between them. CDR3 in DNA: TGCAGCGTTGAAGGTCAAGAGAGGGCCCAGTACTTC. This codes for CSVEGQERAQYF.

This clonotype was seen repeatedly, ten times or more. The gene calls are TRBV5-1 and TRBJ1-1, with 7 nucleotides matching TRBD1. This CDR3 has 14 residues. Germline V gene lookup returns CDR1 SGHRS and CDR2 YFSETQ. The ends lost 4 bases at V and 2 bases at J; junction bases unmatched: 5. The DNA of the CDR3 is TGCGCCAGCAGCCCTCGGACAGGCAACACTGAAGCTTTCTTT. It yields the protein CASSPRTGNTEAFF. The variable domain in full, with the rest retrieved from reference TRBV5-1 and TRBJ1-1, is KAGVTQTPRYLIKTRGQQVTLSCSPISGHRSVSWYQQTPGQGLQFLFEYFSETQRNKGNFPGRFSGRQFSNSRSEMNVSTLELGDSALYLCASSPRTGNTEAFFGQGTRLTVV.

The rearrangement uses TRBV3-1 and TRBJ2-3, with 8 bases matching TRBD2. The CDR3 has 17 amino acids. In germline, CDR1 is LGHDT, CDR2 YNNKEL (reference sequence). Trimming removed 4 bases from V and 2 bases from J; junction bases left unmatched: 11. In DNA, the CDR3 is TGTGCCAGCAGCCCCGGGAGGGGCCTTCTTCTCACAGATACGCAGTATTTT. This codes for CASSPGRGLLLTDTQYF.